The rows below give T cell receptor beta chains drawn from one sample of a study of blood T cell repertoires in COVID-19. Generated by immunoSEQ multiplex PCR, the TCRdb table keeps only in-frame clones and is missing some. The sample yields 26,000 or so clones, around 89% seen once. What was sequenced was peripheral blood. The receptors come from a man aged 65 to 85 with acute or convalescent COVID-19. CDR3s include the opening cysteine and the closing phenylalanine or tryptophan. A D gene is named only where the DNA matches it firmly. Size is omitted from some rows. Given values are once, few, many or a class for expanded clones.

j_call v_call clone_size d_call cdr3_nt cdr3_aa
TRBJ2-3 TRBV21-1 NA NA TGTGCCAGCAGCAAAGCCGAGTTTCACACAGATACGCAGTATTTT CASSKAEFHTDTQYF
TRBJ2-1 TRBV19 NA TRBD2 TGTGCCTCCAGGGCTAGCGGGAATTCCGAGCAGTTCTTC CASRASGNSEQFF
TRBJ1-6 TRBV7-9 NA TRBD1 TGTGCCAGCAGCGTGGGACAGTTGAATTCACCCCTCCACTTT CASSVGQLNSPLHF
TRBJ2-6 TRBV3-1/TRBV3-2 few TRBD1 TGTGCCAGCAGCGACCGGGACAGGGGGGTCTCTGGGGCCAACGTCCTGACTTTC CASSDRDRGVSGANVLTF
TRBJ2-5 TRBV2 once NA TGTGCCAGCAGTTTAGTAAGCTCGGAGACCCAGTACTTC CASSLVSSETQYF
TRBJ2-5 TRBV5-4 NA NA TGTGCCAGCAGTCGGGACTCAAAAGAGACCCAGTACTTC CASSRDSKETQYF
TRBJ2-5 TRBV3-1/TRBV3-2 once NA TGTGCCAGCAGCCAAGTACAAGAGACCCAGTACTTC CASSQVQETQYF
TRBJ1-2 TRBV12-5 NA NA TGTGCTAGTGGTTTGGTCCCGACAGCGCCCTATGGCTACACCTTC CASGLVPTAPYGYTF
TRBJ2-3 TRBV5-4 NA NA TGTGCCAGCAGCGAGACAGGGGAGGGAGATACGCAGTATTTT CASSETGEGDTQYF
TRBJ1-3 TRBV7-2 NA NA TGTGCCAGCCGGGGAAAGTCCGGAAACACCATATATTTT CASRGKSGNTIYF
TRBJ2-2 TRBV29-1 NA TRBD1 TGCAGCGCCGGAATGTGGGCAGGGGGCAGCACCGGGGAGCTGTTTTTT CSAGMWAGGSTGELFF
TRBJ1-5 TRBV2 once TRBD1 TGTGCCAGCAGTGCGACCGGGACAGGGATGAATCAGCCCCAGCATTTT CASSATGTGMNQPQHF
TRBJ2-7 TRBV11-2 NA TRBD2 TGTGCCAGCAGCTTCGGGACTAGCGGGAGCTACGAGCAGTACTTC CASSFGTSGSYEQYF
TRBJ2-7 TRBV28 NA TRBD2 TGTGCCAGCGAGCGGGAGGGCCTGGGGGAGCAGTACTTC CASEREGLGEQYF
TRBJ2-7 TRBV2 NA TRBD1 TGTGCCAGCAGTCTCTTAGGACAGGGAATAACCCTTGACGAGCAGTACTTC CASSLLGQGITLDEQYF
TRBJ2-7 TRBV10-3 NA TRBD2 TGTGCCATCAGTACCGGGACTAGCGGGATATCGTCCTACGAGCAGTACTTC CAISTGTSGISSYEQYF
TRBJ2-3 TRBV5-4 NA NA TGTGCCAGCAGCTTGGAACAGGGCACAGATACGCAGTATTTT CASSLEQGTDTQYF
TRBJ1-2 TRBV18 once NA TGTGCCAGCTCACCGGGCCAGGCTTACTATGGCTACACCTTC CASSPGQAYYGYTF
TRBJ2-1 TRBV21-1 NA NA TGTGCCAGCAGTCAAAAGGGGGGGAAGGGGAGCAATGAGCAGTTCTTC CASSQKGGKGSNEQFF
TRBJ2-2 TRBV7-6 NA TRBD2 TGTGCCAGCAGCTTGATGCGAGCGGGAGATGGCACCGGGGAGCTGTTTTTT CASSLMRAGDGTGELFF
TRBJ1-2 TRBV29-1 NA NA TGCAGCGTTGAGGCCTATGGCTACACCTTC CSVEAYGYTF
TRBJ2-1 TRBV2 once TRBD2 TGTGCCAGCAGGGTAACCGGGACTAGCGGGAGGAATGAGCAGTTCTTC CASRVTGTSGRNEQFF
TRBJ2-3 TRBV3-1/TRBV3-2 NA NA TGTGCCAGCAGCCGCGTCGGAACGGGAGACGGCACAGATACGCAGTATTTT CASSRVGTGDGTDTQYF
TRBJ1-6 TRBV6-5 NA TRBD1 TGTGCCAGCAGTTACGACAGGGAACATTCACCCCTCCACTTT CASSYDREHSPLHF
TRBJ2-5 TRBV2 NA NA TGTGCCAGCAGTGAACGGTTTCAGGGCCAAGAGACCCAGTACTTC CASSERFQGQETQYF
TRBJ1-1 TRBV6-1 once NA TGTGCCAGCAGTGAGGAGGGTCTCACGGTGACTGAAGCTTTCTTT CASSEEGLTVTEAFF
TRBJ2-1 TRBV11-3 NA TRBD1 TGTGCCAGCAGCCCAGGACAGGGATCCTACAATGAGCAGTTCTTC CASSPGQGSYNEQFF
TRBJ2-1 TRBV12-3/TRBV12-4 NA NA TGTGCCAGCAGTCCCTCTTCGCAGTTCTTC CASSPSSQFF
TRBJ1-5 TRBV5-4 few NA TGTGCCAGCAGCTTGTGGGGGGAAGGAGCCCAGCATTTT CASSLWGEGAQHF
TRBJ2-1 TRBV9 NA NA TGTGCCAGCAGCCGCCAGGGGGGTTACAATGAGCAGTTCTTC CASSRQGGYNEQFF
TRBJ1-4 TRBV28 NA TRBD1 TGTGCCAGCAGCAAAACAGGGGGGACTAATGAAAAACTGTTTTTT CASSKTGGTNEKLFF
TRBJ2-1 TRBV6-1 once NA TGTGCCAGCAGTGAAACAGTTAAATACAATGAGCAGTTCTTC CASSETVKYNEQFF
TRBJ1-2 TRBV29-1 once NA TGCAGCGTTTCAGGCCCCTCCGAGAGCTACACCTTC CSVSGPSESYTF
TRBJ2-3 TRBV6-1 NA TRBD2 TGTGCCAGCAGTGTCTTGCGAGCGGGAGCGGCAGATACGCAGTATTTT CASSVLRAGAADTQYF
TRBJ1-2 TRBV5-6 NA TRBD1 TGTGCCAGCAGCTTGGGGGGGACAGGAACAGATCACAGCTATGGCTACACCTTC CASSLGGTGTDHSYGYTF
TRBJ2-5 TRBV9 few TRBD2 TGCGCCACCAGCGGCGGGGGGGGGCCCCAAGAGACCCAGTACTTC CATSGGGGPQETQYF
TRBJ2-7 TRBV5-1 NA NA TGCGCCAGCAGCAAGACTATCTACGAGCAGTACTTC CASSKTIYEQYF
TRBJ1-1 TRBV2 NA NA TGTGCCAGCCTTCCGGTCGAGAGGGACACTGAAGCTTTCTTT CASLPVERDTEAFF
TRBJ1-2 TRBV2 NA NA TGTGCCAGCAAGGGGCCCACTAACTATGGCTACACCTTC CASKGPTNYGYTF
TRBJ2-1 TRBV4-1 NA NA TGCGCCAGCAGCCAATTGGAGACTAGGGGCCACAATGAGCAGTTCTTC CASSQLETRGHNEQFF
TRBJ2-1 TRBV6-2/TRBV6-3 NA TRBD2 TGTGCCAGCAGTCGGCCCGGGACTAGGGCTTACAATGAGCAGTTCTTC CASSRPGTRAYNEQFF
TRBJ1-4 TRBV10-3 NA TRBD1 TGTGCCATCAGTCGGGACAGGGTGGCAACTAATGAAAAACTGTTTTTT CAISRDRVATNEKLFF
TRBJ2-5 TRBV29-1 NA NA TGCAGCGTTGAGAGGGGAGGGGGGGAGACCCAGTACTTC CSVERGGGETQYF